These T cell receptor beta chains were read from a single sample in a study of T-cell reconstitution after alpha-beta-depleted transplantation in children. A single record per CDR3 protein comes from TCRdb applying MiXCR to the PCR reads. The sample consists of more than 550,000 distinct CDR3 sequences, over 9.5% of them appearing once. Sequences were derived from PBMCs from the stem cell graft donor, sampled from the stem cell graft. The receptors here all came from a human donor who donated a stem cell graft to a child with acute myeloid leukemia. The conserved cysteine and the conserved F or W are not part of the CDR3 here. D genes are given only for firm matches.

J: TRBJ2-3
D: TRBD2
V: TRBV7-3
CDR3: ASSLTSGSTDTQY

J: TRBJ2-1
D: TRBD2
V: TRBV12-3/TRBV12-4
CDR3: ASIGGSLSGSYNEQF

J: TRBJ2-5
D: .
V: TRBV7-9
CDR3: ASSFDSRETQY

J: TRBJ1-1
D: .
V: TRBV30
CDR3: AKSTGGNTEAF

J: TRBJ1-1
D: TRBD1
V: TRBV6-1
CDR3: ASRDRGPFANTEAF

J: TRBJ2-3
D: .
V: TRBV9
CDR3: ASSVARSTDTQY

J: TRBJ2-4
D: .
V: TRBV12-3/TRBV12-4
CDR3: ASTRGGGRGENIQY

J: TRBJ2-1
D: TRBD2
V: TRBV7-9
CDR3: ASSALTSGRGPGEQF

J: TRBJ2-2
D: TRBD1
V: TRBV29-1
CDR3: SVSPTGVGPGELF

J: TRBJ2-2
D: TRBD2
V: TRBV7-3
CDR3: ASSQGLAGVTGELF

J: TRBJ1-1
D: .
V: TRBV6-6
CDR3: ASSYFRDPEAF

J: TRBJ1-5
D: .
V: TRBV12-3/TRBV12-4
CDR3: ASSLAPGGNQPQH

J: TRBJ2-1
D: .
V: TRBV4-1
CDR3: ASSQGPPSDEQF

J: TRBJ2-1
D: .
V: TRBV12-3/TRBV12-4
CDR3: ASTFTTQHEQF

J: TRBJ1-2
D: .
V: TRBV14
CDR3: ASSPANYGYT

J: TRBJ2-5
D: TRBD2
V: TRBV29-1
CDR3: SVDGGGGQY

J: TRBJ2-7
D: .
V: TRBV15
CDR3: ATSGRLYYEQY

J: TRBJ2-1
D: .
V: TRBV11-1
CDR3: ASSTRGEQF

J: TRBJ2-3
D: .
V: TRBV12-3/TRBV12-4
CDR3: ASGVARSIDTQY

J: TRBJ2-1
D: .
V: TRBV28
CDR3: ASSPSGGSSYNEQF

J: TRBJ2-7
D: .
V: TRBV7-9
CDR3: ASSPGKSYEQY

J: TRBJ2-1
D: .
V: TRBV4-2
CDR3: ASSQGSGSPRGLNEQF

J: TRBJ2-7
D: TRBD1
V: TRBV30
CDR3: AWRDRGSHEQY

J: TRBJ2-7
D: TRBD2
V: TRBV11-1
CDR3: ASTRGGPSYEQY

J: TRBJ2-7
D: TRBD1
V: TRBV15
CDR3: ATSRDRGGYEQY

J: TRBJ2-5
D: TRBD2
V: TRBV11-2
CDR3: ASSPTWGLAGWQETQY

J: TRBJ1-2
D: .
V: TRBV20-1
CDR3: SARRGGYGYT

J: TRBJ1-2
D: .
V: TRBV27
CDR3: ASSRTDTNYGYT

J: TRBJ2-3
D: .
V: TRBV7-7
CDR3: ASSVRDPGQIRSI

J: TRBJ2-2
D: .
V: TRBV6-1
CDR3: ASSLDTNTGELF

J: TRBJ2-1
D: TRBD2
V: TRBV12-3/TRBV12-4
CDR3: ASTTGLAGGPWEQF

J: TRBJ2-5
D: .
V: TRBV5-6
CDR3: ASSFRGRDMQTQY

J: TRBJ1-4
D: .
V: TRBV4-2
CDR3: ASSQATAGTTNEKLF

J: TRBJ2-3
D: .
V: TRBV30
CDR3: AWRHPESTDTQY

J: TRBJ2-7
D: .
V: TRBV7-9
CDR3: ASRPREEVYYEQY

J: TRBJ2-2
D: .
V: TRBV6-1
CDR3: ASDPPGRAGTGELF

J: TRBJ2-5
D: .
V: TRBV7-3
CDR3: ASSLSGRGQETQY

J: TRBJ2-1
D: .
V: TRBV7-3
CDR3: ASSTVALREQF

J: TRBJ2-1
D: .
V: TRBV3-1
CDR3: ASSQLIQGSYNEQF

J: TRBJ2-7
D: TRBD1
V: TRBV29-1
CDR3: SVGRTGGYEQY

J: TRBJ1-5
D: .
V: TRBV12-3/TRBV12-4
CDR3: ASSPGESSNQPQH

J: TRBJ2-3
D: TRBD2
V: TRBV3-1
CDR3: ATTQRAGYTDTQY

J: TRBJ2-1
D: .
V: TRBV4-2
CDR3: ASSQGSSERSYNEQF

J: TRBJ1-4
D: TRBD1
V: TRBV7-2
CDR3: ASSSTRQGGVEKLF

J: TRBJ2-1
D: TRBD2
V: TRBV28
CDR3: ASFGLAGSPIYNEQF